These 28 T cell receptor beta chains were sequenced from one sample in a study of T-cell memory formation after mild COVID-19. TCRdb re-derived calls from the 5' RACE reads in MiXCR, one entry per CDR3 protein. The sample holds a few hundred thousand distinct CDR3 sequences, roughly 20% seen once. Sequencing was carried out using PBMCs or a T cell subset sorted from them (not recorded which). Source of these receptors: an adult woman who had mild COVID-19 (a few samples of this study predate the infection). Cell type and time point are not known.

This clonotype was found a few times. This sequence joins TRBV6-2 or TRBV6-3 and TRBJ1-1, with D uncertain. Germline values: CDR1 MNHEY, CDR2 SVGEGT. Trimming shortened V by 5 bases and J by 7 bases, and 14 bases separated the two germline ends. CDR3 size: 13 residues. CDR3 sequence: CASSRTLGFEAFF. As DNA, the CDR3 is TGTGCCAGCAGTCGGACCCTCGGCTTTGAAGCTTTCTTT.

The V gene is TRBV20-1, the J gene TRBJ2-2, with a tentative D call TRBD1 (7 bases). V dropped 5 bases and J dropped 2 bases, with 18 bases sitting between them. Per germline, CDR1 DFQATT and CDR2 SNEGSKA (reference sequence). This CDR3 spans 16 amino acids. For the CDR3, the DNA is TGCAGTGCTTGTTCGGGCGGGACAGATAACACCGGGGAGCTGTTTTTT. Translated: CSACSGGTDNTGELFF.

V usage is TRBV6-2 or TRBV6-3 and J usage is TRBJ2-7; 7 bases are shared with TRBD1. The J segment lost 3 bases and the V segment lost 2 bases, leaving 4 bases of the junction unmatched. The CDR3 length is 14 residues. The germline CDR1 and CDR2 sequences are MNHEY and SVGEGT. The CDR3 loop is CASSYVQGDYEQYF. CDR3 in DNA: TGTGCCAGCAGTTACGTCCAGGGGGACTACGAGCAGTACTTC.

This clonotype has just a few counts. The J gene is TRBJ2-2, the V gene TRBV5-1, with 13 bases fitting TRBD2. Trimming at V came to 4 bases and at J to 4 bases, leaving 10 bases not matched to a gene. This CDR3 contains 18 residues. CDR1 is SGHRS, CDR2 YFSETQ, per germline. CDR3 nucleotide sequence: TGCGCCAGCAGCCCGGGACTAGCGGGAATCGGTATCACCGGGGAGCTGTTTTTT. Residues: CASSPGLAGIGITGELFF.

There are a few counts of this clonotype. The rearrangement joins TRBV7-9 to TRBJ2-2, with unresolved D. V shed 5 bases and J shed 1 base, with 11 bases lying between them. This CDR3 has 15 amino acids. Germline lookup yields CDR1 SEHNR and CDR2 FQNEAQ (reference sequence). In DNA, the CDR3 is TGTGCCAGCAGCGCGCGATCCGGGAACACCGGGGAGCTGTTTTTT. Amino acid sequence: CASSARSGNTGELFF.

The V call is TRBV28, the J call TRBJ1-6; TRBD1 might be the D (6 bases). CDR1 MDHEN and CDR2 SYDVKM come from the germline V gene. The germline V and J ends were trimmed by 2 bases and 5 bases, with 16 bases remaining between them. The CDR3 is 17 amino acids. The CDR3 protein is CASSLESPGAHNSPLHF. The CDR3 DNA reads TGTGCCAGCAGTTTAGAGTCCCCAGGGGCCCATAATTCACCCCTCCACTTT.

In nucleotides, the CDR3 is TGCGCCAGCAGCTTGTCCGGGGATGAAAAACTGTTTTTT. Protein: CASSLSGDEKLFF. V gene TRBV5-1 combines with J gene TRBJ1-4; D is undetermined. CDR1 is SGHRS and CDR2 is YFSETQ in the germline V gene. V lost 1 base and J 6 bases, leaving 7 bases between the germline ends. This CDR3 spans 13 amino acids.

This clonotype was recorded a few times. The CDR3 here is CASSHGPNQPQHF. In DNA form, the CDR3 reads TGTGCCAGCAGCCACGGCCCGAACCAGCCCCAGCATTTT. The J gene is TRBJ1-5, the V gene TRBV14; the D is unclear. CDR1 is SGHDN and CDR2 is FVKESK in the germline V gene. V lost 3 bases and J lost 7, with 10 bases in between. This CDR3 region has 13 residues.

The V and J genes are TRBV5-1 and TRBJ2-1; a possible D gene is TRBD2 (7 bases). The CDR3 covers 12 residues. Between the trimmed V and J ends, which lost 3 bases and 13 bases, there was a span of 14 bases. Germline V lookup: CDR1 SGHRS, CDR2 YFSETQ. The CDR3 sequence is CASSSRRGAQFF. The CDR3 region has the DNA TGCGCCAGCAGCTCGCGACGGGGGGCTCAGTTCTTC.

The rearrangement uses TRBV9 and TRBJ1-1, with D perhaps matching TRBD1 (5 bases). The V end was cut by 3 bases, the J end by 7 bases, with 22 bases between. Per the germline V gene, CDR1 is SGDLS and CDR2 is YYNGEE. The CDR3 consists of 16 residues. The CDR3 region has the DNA TGTGCCAGCAGCGCAAGTCAGGGTACCCGGTTGAGTGAAGCTTTCTTT. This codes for CASSASQGTRLSEAFF.

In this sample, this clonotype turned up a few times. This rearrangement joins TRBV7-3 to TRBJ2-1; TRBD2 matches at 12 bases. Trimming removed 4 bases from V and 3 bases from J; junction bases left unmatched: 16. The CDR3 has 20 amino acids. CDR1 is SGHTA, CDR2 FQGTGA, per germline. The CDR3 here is CASSSQPLAGGLAGYNEQFF. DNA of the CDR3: TGTGCCAGCAGCTCTCAACCACTAGCGGGAGGCCTGGCGGGCTACAATGAGCAGTTCTTC.

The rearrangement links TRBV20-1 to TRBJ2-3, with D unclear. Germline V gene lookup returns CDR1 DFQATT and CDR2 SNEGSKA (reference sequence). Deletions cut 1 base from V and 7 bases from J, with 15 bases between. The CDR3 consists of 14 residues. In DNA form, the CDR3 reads TGCAGTGCTAGAGCCCTAGGATTAGGGAATACGCAGTATTTT. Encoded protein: CSARALGLGNTQYF.

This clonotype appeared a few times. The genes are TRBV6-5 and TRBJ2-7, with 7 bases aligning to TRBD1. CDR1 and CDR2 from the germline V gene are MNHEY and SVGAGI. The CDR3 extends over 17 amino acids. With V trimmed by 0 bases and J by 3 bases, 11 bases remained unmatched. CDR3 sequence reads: CASSYSYSGTASYEQYF. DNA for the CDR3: TGTGCCAGCAGTTACTCTTATTCCGGGACAGCAAGCTACGAGCAGTACTTC.

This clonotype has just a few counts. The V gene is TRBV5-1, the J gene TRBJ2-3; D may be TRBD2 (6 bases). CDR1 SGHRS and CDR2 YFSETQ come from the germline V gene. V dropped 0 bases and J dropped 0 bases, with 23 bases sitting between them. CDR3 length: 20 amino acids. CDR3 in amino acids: CASSLDLGVSGLASTDTQYF. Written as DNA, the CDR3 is TGCGCCAGCAGCTTGGATCTCGGAGTATCGGGACTGGCTAGCACAGATACGCAGTATTTT.

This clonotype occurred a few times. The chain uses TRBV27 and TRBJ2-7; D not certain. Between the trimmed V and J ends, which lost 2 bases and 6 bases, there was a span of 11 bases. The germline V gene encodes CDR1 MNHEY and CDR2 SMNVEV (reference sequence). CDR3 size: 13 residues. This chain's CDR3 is CASSLGLGFEQYF. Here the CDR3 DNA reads TGTGCCAGCAGTTTAGGATTAGGGTTCGAGCAGTACTTC.

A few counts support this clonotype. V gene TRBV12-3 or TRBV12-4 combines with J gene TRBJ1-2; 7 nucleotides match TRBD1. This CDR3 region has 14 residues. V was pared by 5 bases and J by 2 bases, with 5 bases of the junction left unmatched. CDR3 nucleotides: TGTGCCAGCAGTCTGACAGGGCCCAACTATGGCTACACCTTC. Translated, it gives CASSLTGPNYGYTF.

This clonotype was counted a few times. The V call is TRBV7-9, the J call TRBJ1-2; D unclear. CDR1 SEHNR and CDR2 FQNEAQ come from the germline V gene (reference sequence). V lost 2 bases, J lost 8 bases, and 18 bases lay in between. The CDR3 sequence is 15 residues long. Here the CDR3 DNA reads TGTGCCAGCAGCTTAAGGTTCGGGCCCCGGGAGGGCTACACCTTC. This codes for CASSLRFGPREGYTF.

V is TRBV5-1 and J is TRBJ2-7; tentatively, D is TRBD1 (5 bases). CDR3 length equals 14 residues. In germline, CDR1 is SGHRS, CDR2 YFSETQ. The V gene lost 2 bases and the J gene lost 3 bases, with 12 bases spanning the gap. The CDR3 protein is CASSLVTTGYEQYF. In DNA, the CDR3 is TGCGCCAGCAGCTTAGTAACTACAGGCTACGAGCAGTACTTC.

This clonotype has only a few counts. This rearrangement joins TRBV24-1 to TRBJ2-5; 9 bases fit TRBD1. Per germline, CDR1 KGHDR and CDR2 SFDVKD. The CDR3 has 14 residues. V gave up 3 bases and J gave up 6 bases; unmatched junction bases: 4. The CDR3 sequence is CATSDTGGRKTQYF. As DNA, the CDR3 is TGTGCCACCAGTGATACAGGGGGCCGAAAGACCCAGTACTTC.

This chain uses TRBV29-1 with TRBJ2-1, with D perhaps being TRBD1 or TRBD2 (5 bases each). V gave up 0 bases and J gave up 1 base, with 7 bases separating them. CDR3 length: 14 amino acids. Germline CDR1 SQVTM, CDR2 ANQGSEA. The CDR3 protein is CSVEEGVSYNEQFF. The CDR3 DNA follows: TGCAGCGTTGAAGAGGGGGTATCCTACAATGAGCAGTTCTTC.

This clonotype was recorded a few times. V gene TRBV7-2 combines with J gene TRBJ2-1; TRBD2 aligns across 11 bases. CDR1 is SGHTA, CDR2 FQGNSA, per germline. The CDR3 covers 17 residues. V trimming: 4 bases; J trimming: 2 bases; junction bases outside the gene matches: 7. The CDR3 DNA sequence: TGTGCCAGCAGCTCCCTTCTAGCGGGAGGCCCCTACAATGAGCAGTTCTTC. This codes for CASSSLLAGGPYNEQFF.

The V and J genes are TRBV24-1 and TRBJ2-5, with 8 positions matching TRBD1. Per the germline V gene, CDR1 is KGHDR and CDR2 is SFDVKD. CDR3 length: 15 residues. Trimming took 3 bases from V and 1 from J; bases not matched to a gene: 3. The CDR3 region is CATSDIGTGQETQYF. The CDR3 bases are TGTGCCACCAGTGATATTGGGACAGGCCAAGAGACCCAGTACTTC.

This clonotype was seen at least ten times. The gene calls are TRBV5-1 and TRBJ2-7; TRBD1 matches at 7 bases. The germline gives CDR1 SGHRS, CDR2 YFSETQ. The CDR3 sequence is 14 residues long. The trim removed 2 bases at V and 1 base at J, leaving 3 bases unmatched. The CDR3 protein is CASSLRQGSYEQYF. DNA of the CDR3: TGCGCCAGCAGCTTACGACAGGGATCCTACGAGCAGTACTTC.

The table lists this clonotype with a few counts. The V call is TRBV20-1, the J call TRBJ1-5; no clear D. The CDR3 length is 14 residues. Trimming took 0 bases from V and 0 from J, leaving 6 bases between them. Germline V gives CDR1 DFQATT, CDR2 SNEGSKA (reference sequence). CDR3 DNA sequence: TGCAGTGCTAGAGAGCGGATTAGCAATCAGCCCCAGCATTTT. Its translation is CSARERISNQPQHF.

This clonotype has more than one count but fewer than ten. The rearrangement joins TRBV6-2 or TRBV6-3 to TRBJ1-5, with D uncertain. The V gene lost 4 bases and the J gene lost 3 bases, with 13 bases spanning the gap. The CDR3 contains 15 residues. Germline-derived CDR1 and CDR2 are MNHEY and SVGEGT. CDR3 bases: TGTGCCAGCAGTTCCTACAGACATGACAATCAGCCCCAGCATTTT. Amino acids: CASSSYRHDNQPQHF.

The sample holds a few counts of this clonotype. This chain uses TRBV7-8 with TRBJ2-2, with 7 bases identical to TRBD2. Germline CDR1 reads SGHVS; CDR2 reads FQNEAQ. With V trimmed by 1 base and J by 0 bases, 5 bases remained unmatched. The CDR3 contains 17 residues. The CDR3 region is CASSLDASGANTGELFF. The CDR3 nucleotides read TGTGCCAGCAGCTTAGATGCCAGCGGGGCGAACACCGGGGAGCTGTTTTTT.

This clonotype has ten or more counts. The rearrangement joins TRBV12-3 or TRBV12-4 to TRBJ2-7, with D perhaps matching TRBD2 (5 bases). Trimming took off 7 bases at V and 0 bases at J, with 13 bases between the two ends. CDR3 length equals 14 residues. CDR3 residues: CASTREGSSYEQYF. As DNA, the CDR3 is TGTGCCAGCACCAGAGAAGGGAGCTCCTACGAGCAGTACTTC.

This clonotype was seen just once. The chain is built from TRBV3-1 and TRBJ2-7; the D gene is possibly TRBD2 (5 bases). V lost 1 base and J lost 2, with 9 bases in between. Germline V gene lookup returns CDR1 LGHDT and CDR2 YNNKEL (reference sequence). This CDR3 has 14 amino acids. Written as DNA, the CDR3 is TGTGCCAGCAGCCAAGGTGTCGGGGCCTACGAGCAGTACTTC. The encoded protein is CASSQGVGAYEQYF.